Presented here are 12 T cell receptor beta chains from one specimen sequenced in a study of blood T cell repertoires in COVID-19. Assay: immunoSEQ multiplex PCR; the TCRdb copy retains only in-frame clones and omits some. The sample lists about 280,000 clones; roughly 90% were seen once. Material: peripheral blood. These TCRs come from a man between 35 and 55 years old with acute or convalescent COVID-19.

The rearrangement uses TRBV6-5 and TRBJ1-3; D remains ambiguous. The length of the CDR3 is 15 residues. V lost 0 bases and J 2 bases, leaving 8 bases between the germline ends. The V gene's germline CDR1 is MNHEY and CDR2 SVGAGI. The chain's CDR3 is CASSYSGGPGNTIYF. The CDR3 DNA follows: TGTGCCAGCAGTTACTCGGGAGGGCCTGGAAACACCATATATTTT.

This chain joins TRBV5-4 and TRBJ2-1; 11 nucleotides align to TRBD2. The CDR3 totals 15 residues. The V segment lost 1 base and the J segment 3 bases; nucleotides outside the gene matches: 0. The V gene's germline CDR1 is SGHNT and CDR2 YYREEE (reference sequence). CDR3 sequence (DNA): TGTGCCAGCAGCTTGACTAGCGGGGGCTACAATGAGCAGTTCTTC. Residues: CASSLTSGGYNEQFF.

The chain couples TRBV5-4 to TRBJ2-4, with D maybe TRBD1 (6 bases). CDR3 length equals 15 residues. The V gene's germline CDR1 is SGHNT and CDR2 YYREEE (reference sequence). V lost 3 bases and J lost 6, with 16 bases in between. The CDR3 loop is CASSSTTGPPNIQYF. The CDR3 region has the DNA TGTGCCAGCAGCTCAACTACAGGGCCACCAAACATTCAGTACTTC.

V gene TRBV11-2 combines with J gene TRBJ2-7; tentatively, D is TRBD2 (5 bases). Per the germline V gene, CDR1 is SGHAT and CDR2 is FQNNGV. Trimming removed 5 bases at V and 4 bases at J, with 15 bases between. The CDR3 consists of 14 residues. The CDR3 sequence is CASSDPRGIYEQYF. Written as DNA, the CDR3 is TGTGCCAGCAGCGACCCCCGGGGTATTTACGAGCAGTACTTC. Variable domain in full (rest from reference TRBV11-2 and TRBJ2-7): EAGVAQSPRYKIIEKRQSVAFWCNPISGHATLYWYQQILGQGPKLLIQFQNNGVVDDSQLPKDRFSAERLKGVDSTLKIQPAKLEDSAVYLCASSDPRGIYEQYFGPGTRLTVT.

The V and J genes are TRBV3-1 (or the pseudogene TRBV3-2) and TRBJ2-4; 7 nucleotides align to TRBD1. CDR3 size: 15 residues. Trimming removed 4 bases from V and 0 bases from J; junction bases left unmatched: 3. Germline V gene sequence: CDR1 LGHDT, CDR2 YNNKEL (reference sequence). The CDR3 nucleotides are TGTGCCAGCAGCCCGGGACAGCTAGCCAAAAACATTCAGTACTTC. Translated, it gives CASSPGQLAKNIQYF.

The chain links TRBV7-8 to TRBJ2-7; 10 bases map to TRBD2. The germline V gene encodes CDR1 SGHVS and CDR2 FQNEAQ. This CDR3 region has 17 residues. Unmatched junction bases numbered 17, after V lost 6 bases and J lost 6 bases. In DNA, the CDR3 is TGTGCCAGCAGTTTGATACCCCTAGCGGGGGCGGGGGGCGAGCAGTACTTC. Encoded protein: CASSLIPLAGAGGEQYF.

This chain links TRBV4-1 with TRBJ1-1; D not resolved. Germline-derived CDR1 and CDR2 are MGHRA and YSYEKL. This CDR3 is built from 16 residues. Trimming took 0 bases from V and 4 from J, leaving 15 bases between them. CDR3 bases: TGCGCCAGCAGCCAAGATCTTGGAGGCGGAGGCACTGAAGCTTTCTTT. Its protein product is CASSQDLGGGGTEAFF.

The chain carries TRBV20-1 and TRBJ1-1, with a tentative D call TRBD1 (6 bases). The CDR3 is 11 amino acids. Trimming shortened V by 7 bases and J by 4 bases, and 10 bases separated the two germline ends. CDR1 is DFQATT, CDR2 SNEGSKA, per germline (reference sequence). The CDR3 is CSGRGFTEAFF. The CDR3 DNA reads TGCAGTGGCAGGGGTTTCACTGAAGCTTTCTTT.

The gene calls are TRBV6-5 and TRBJ2-7; D uncertain. CDR3 length: 13 residues. V was shortened by 7 bases and J by 3 bases, with 13 bases between the two germline ends. CDR1 is MNHEY, CDR2 SVGAGI, per germline. For the CDR3, the DNA is TGTGCCAGCAAGCGCCCCGGGTACTACGAGCAGTACTTC. It translates to CASKRPGYYEQYF.

This chain connects TRBV5-1 to TRBJ2-3; 12 bases match TRBD2. Germline V gene data show CDR1 as SGHRS and CDR2 as YFSETQ. The CDR3 is made up of 17 amino acids. The junction had 7 bases not matched to a gene; V was cut back by 1 base and J by 4 bases. For the CDR3, the DNA is TGCGCCAGCAGCTTGATGGCTAGCGGGGGGGCCGCAGATACGCAGTATTTT. It codes for CASSLMASGGAADTQYF.

The chain employs TRBV6-5 and TRBJ2-7, with TRBD1 identical over 7 bases. Germline V gene sequence: CDR1 MNHEY, CDR2 SVGAGI. The CDR3 has 14 residues. After removal of 3 bases from V and 3 bases from J, the junction contained 5 bases not matched to a gene. The DNA of the CDR3 is TGTGCCAGCAGTTATTCGGGACAGTTCTACGAGCAGTACTTC. Its protein is CASSYSGQFYEQYF.

In this sample, this clone turned up once. The chain recombines TRBV6-5 with TRBJ2-1; a possible D gene is TRBD2 (6 bases). The CDR3 loop spans 14 amino acids. CDR1 is MNHEY and CDR2 is SVGAGI in the germline V gene. Trimming removed 7 bases from V and 5 bases from J, with 15 bases in between. The CDR3 nucleotides are TGTGCCAGCACCACAAGGCGGGGAGACAATGAGCAGTTCTTC. Translating gives CASTTRRGDNEQFF.